This T cell receptor beta chain was recovered during a study of T cells in Graves' hyperthyroidism and ophthalmopathy. V lost 0 bases, J lost 11 bases, and 13 bases lay in between. Germline V gene sequence: CDR1 SGHAT, CDR2 FQNNGV. The CDR3 covers 13 residues. RNA transcripts yielded amplified TCR beta CDR3 regions. TCR CDR3 regions were first amplified by RT-PCR with HTBI primers. TCRdb recomputed calls from the multiplex PCR reads with MiXCR, one row per CDR3 protein. Among approximately 590,000 distinct CDR3 sequences, 15% to 17% were seen once, and the ten largest hold around 6.6%. This clonotype was detected a few times.

The J gene is TRBJ1-1, the V gene TRBV11-2; D gene ambiguous. Sequencing used blood. The clonotype was recovered from a woman in her twenties or thirties with Graves' hyperthyroidism. The CDR3 is CASSLDPVAGAFF. CDR3 sequence (DNA): TGTGCCAGCAGCTTAGATCCAGTTGCGGGGGCTTTCTTT.